A selection of T cell receptor beta chains follows, all from one sample in a study of CD8+CD57+ T cells in acquired aplastic anemia. MiXCR, run by TCRdb on the reads, gives a single entry per CDR3 protein. The repertoire consists of around 150,000 distinct CDR3 sequences, with roughly 48% occurring once and the leading ten covering under 40%. Sequencing was carried out using sorted CD4+, CD8+, or CD8+CD57+ T cells (not recorded which) from PBMCs. The receptors originated from a human donor with aplastic anemia. Both conserved end residues are part of each CDR3. A D gene is named only where the DNA matches it firmly. Size is stated for part of the rows, as once, few or many counts, or as a class when the clone is expanded.

clone size: .
D gene: .
J gene: TRBJ2-1
V gene: TRBV2
CDR3 length: 12
CDR3 protein: CASSGLQETQFF
CDR3 DNA: TGTGCCAGCAGTGGACTCCAAGAGACCCAGTTCTTC

clone size: .
D gene: TRBD2
J gene: TRBJ2-7
V gene: TRBV10-3
CDR3 length: 14
CDR3 protein: CAISGTSGTLEQYF
CDR3 DNA: TGTGCCATCAGCGGGACTAGCGGGACGCTGGAGCAGTACTTC

clone size: many
D gene: .
J gene: TRBJ2-7
V gene: TRBV12-3/TRBV12-4
CDR3 length: 14
CDR3 protein: CASSFKGPSYEQYF
CDR3 DNA: TGTGCCAGCAGTTTTAAGGGGCCGTCCTACGAGCAGTACTTC

clone size: .
D gene: .
J gene: TRBJ2-7
V gene: TRBV6-4
CDR3 length: 15
CDR3 protein: CASNGEGSIPYEQYF
CDR3 DNA: TGTGCCAGCAATGGTGAGGGTTCCATCCCCTACGAGCAGTACTTC

clone size: .
D gene: TRBD1
J gene: TRBJ2-5
V gene: TRBV7-6
CDR3 length: 13
CDR3 protein: CASSIGTVETQYF
CDR3 DNA: TGTGCCAGCAGCATCGGGACAGTAGAGACCCAGTACTTC

clone size: few
D gene: .
J gene: TRBJ1-1
V gene: TRBV7-9
CDR3 length: 11
CDR3 protein: CASSLVTEAFF
CDR3 DNA: TGTGCCAGCAGCTTGGTTACTGAAGCTTTCTTT

clone size: .
D gene: .
J gene: TRBJ2-1
V gene: TRBV2
CDR3 length: 10
CDR3 protein: CARGGNEQFF
CDR3 DNA: TGTGCCAGAGGGGGCAATGAGCAGTTCTTC

clone size: few
D gene: .
J gene: TRBJ2-7
V gene: TRBV15
CDR3 length: 12
CDR3 protein: CATSGTSYEQYF
CDR3 DNA: TGTGCCACCAGCGGGACCAGCTACGAGCAGTACTTC

clone size: .
D gene: .
J gene: TRBJ1-1
V gene: TRBV7-9
CDR3 length: 13
CDR3 protein: CASRAGAVTEAFF
CDR3 DNA: TGTGCCAGTAGAGCGGGCGCGGTGACTGAAGCTTTCTTT

clone size: .
D gene: TRBD1
J gene: TRBJ1-2
V gene: TRBV10-3
CDR3 length: 16
CDR3 protein: CAPYQADRAYNYGYTF
CDR3 DNA: TGTGCCCCGTATCAGGCGGACAGGGCCTATAACTATGGCTACACCTTC

clone size: many
D gene: TRBD2
J gene: TRBJ2-5
V gene: TRBV7-9
CDR3 length: 17
CDR3 protein: CASSLAGAGGPGETQYF
CDR3 DNA: TGTGCCAGCAGCTTAGCGGGGGCGGGAGGCCCTGGGGAGACCCAGTACTTC

clone size: .
D gene: .
J gene: TRBJ1-1
V gene: TRBV15
CDR3 length: 13
CDR3 protein: CATSRDRGWVAFF
CDR3 DNA: TGTGCCACCAGCAGAGATCGGGGCTGGGTCGCTTTCTTT

clone size: many
D gene: .
J gene: TRBJ1-1
V gene: TRBV7-9
CDR3 length: 14
CDR3 protein: CASSLVFENTEAFF
CDR3 DNA: TGTGCCAGCAGCTTAGTTTTTGAGAACACTGAAGCTTTCTTT

clone size: .
D gene: TRBD1
J gene: TRBJ2-1
V gene: TRBV18
CDR3 length: 16
CDR3 protein: CASSRDRGKGGNEQFF
CDR3 DNA: TGTGCCAGCTCGCGGGACAGGGGAAAGGGTGGCAATGAGCAGTTCTTC

clone size: .
D gene: .
J gene: TRBJ2-7
V gene: TRBV25-1
CDR3 length: 11
CDR3 protein: CASSSMYEQYF
CDR3 DNA: TGTGCCAGCAGTAGCATGTACGAGCAGTACTTC

clone size: once
D gene: TRBD2
J gene: TRBJ2-7
V gene: TRBV2
CDR3 length: 14
CDR3 protein: CASSEEREAYEQYF
CDR3 DNA: TGTGCCAGCAGTGAGGAGCGGGAGGCCTACGAGCAGTACTTC

clone size: many
D gene: TRBD1
J gene: TRBJ1-2
V gene: TRBV12-3/TRBV12-4
CDR3 length: 15
CDR3 protein: CASSFGGTGVEGYTF
CDR3 DNA: TGTGCCAGCAGTTTCGGGGGGACAGGGGTAGAGGGCTACACCTTC

clone size: .
D gene: .
J gene: TRBJ2-7
V gene: TRBV20-1
CDR3 length: 13
CDR3 protein: CSVRDAADYKQYF
CDR3 DNA: TGCAGTGTTAGAGATGCGGCGGACTACAAGCAGTACTTC

clone size: .
D gene: .
J gene: TRBJ2-7
V gene: TRBV7-2
CDR3 length: 12
CDR3 protein: CASSLARGEQYF
CDR3 DNA: TGTGCCAGCAGCTTAGCGCGTGGAGAGCAGTACTTC

clone size: few
D gene: TRBD1
J gene: TRBJ2-1
V gene: TRBV4-2
CDR3 length: 17
CDR3 protein: CASSADYPGTDYNEQFF
CDR3 DNA: TGTGCCAGCAGCGCCGACTATCCCGGGACAGACTACAATGAGCAGTTCTTC

clone size: .
D gene: .
J gene: TRBJ1-3
V gene: TRBV30
CDR3 length: 15
CDR3 protein: CAWEALGSSGNTIYF
CDR3 DNA: TGTGCCTGGGAAGCTTTAGGGAGCTCTGGAAACACCATATATTTT

clone size: once
D gene: .
J gene: TRBJ1-4
V gene: TRBV6-1
CDR3 length: 14
CDR3 protein: CASTIPGTEEKLFF
CDR3 DNA: TGTGCCAGCACCATCCCCGGGACCGAGGAAAAACTGTTTTTT

clone size: .
D gene: TRBD2
J gene: TRBJ2-1
V gene: TRBV20-1
CDR3 length: 16
CDR3 protein: CSARGHGAGVGNEQFF
CDR3 DNA: TGCAGTGCTAGAGGTCACGGAGCGGGGGTCGGCAATGAGCAGTTCTTC

clone size: .
D gene: .
J gene: TRBJ1-1
V gene: TRBV10-3
CDR3 length: 14
CDR3 protein: CAIQAGGGNTEAFF
CDR3 DNA: TGTGCCATCCAGGCCGGGGGGGGGAACACTGAAGCTTTCTTT

clone size: .
D gene: .
J gene: TRBJ1-1
V gene: TRBV7-2
CDR3 length: 14
CDR3 protein: CASSFTGSNTEAFF
CDR3 DNA: TGTGCCAGCAGCTTTACAGGGTCTAACACTGAAGCTTTCTTT

clone size: .
D gene: TRBD2
J gene: TRBJ2-1
V gene: TRBV20-1
CDR3 length: 15
CDR3 protein: CSARDPSGSSYEQFF
CDR3 DNA: TGCAGTGCTAGAGATCCCAGCGGGAGTAGTTATGAGCAGTTCTTC

clone size: once
D gene: TRBD1
J gene: TRBJ2-7
V gene: TRBV7-9
CDR3 length: 13
CDR3 protein: CASRPRTGYEQYF
CDR3 DNA: TGTGCCAGCAGACCACGGACAGGGTACGAGCAGTACTTC

clone size: .
D gene: TRBD1
J gene: TRBJ1-1
V gene: TRBV19
CDR3 length: 14
CDR3 protein: CASSIALTGTEVFF
CDR3 DNA: TGTGCCAGTAGTATTGCCCTGACAGGGACTGAAGTTTTCTTT